The clone carrying this T cell receptor beta chain was observed many times. Its antigen is unknown. This sample's time point: blood at routine non-recurrence follow-up after resection. Sequencing of whole RNA from tumor, nontumor lung or frozen PBMC involved no sorting. This CDR3 is built from 13 residues. Trimming took off 3 bases at V and 10 bases at J, with 15 bases between the two ends. Germline V gives CDR1 LNHNV, CDR2 YYDKDF (reference sequence). TCRdb re-analysed the 5' RACE reads in MiXCR, keeping a single row per CDR3 protein. The sample includes fewer than 25,000 distinct CDR3 sequences, 8.5% to 10% of them seen just once. The data were taken from a study of spatial heterogeneity in lung cancer. Across the whole study: Where available, sequencing covered follow-up PBMC samples, taken at a median of approximately 24 months after resection. More than ten raw reads, on average, carried each unique TCR and UMI combination.

Overall study results and limits: The appearance of ubiquitous expanded tumor TCRs in blood was greater at resection than follow-up.

Sequenced here: PBMCs, sampled at follow-up. This clonotype originated in a male donor with early-stage non-small cell lung cancer. The chain combines TRBV15 with TRBJ1-2; D is ambiguous. The CDR3 spells CATSSGSHDSYTF. CDR3 coding DNA: TGTGCCACCAGCAGTGGAAGTCATGATTCCTACACCTTC.